The 20 T cell receptor beta chains reported below all come from one sample, sequenced in a study of shared clonotypes between healthy human individuals. Clones were sequenced by immunoSEQ multiplex PCR, and TCRdb holds only the in-frame ones, with some missing. The table lists about 2.5 million clones, less than 95% of them singletons. Sequenced input: naive CD4+ T cells from PBMCs. The subset was: CD45RA+ positively selected. The receptors here all came from a young man in good health. Some clones in this sample may be carry-over from other donors' samples.

The chain combines TRBV30 with TRBJ2-5; 9 nucleotides line up with TRBD2. Trimming cost V 0 bases and J 11 bases; bases outside gene matches: 13. The germline CDR1 and CDR2 sequences are GTSNPN and SVGIG (reference sequence). The CDR3 contains 15 residues. The CDR3: CAWSVRVLAGREQYF. The CDR3 coding sequence is TGTGCCTGGAGTGTACGTGTACTAGCGGGTCGAGAGCAGTACTTC.

The V gene is TRBV2, the J gene TRBJ2-3; D is uncertain. CDR3 length equals 12 residues. The V gene lost 3 bases and the J gene lost 9 bases, with 10 bases spanning the gap. Germline V gives CDR1 SNHLY, CDR2 FYNNEI. CDR3: CASSEGTTTQYF. CDR3 sequence (DNA): TGTGCCAGCAGTGAGGGCACCACAACGCAGTATTTT. The full variable domain, in which reference TRBV2 and TRBJ2-3 provide the parts outside the CDR3, is EPEVTQTPSHQVTQMGQEVILRCVPISNHLYFYWYRQILGQKVEFLVSFYNNEISEKSEIFDDQFSVERPDGSNFTLKIRSTKLEDSAMYFCASSEGTTTQYFGPGTRLTVL.

The rearrangement joins TRBV7-9 to TRBJ2-5; D gene uncertain. Trimming removed 10 bases from V and 5 bases from J, with 17 bases in between. The length of the CDR3 is 13 residues. Germline CDR1 reads SEHNR; CDR2 reads FQNEAQ (reference sequence). The CDR3 DNA reads as TGTGCCACCCAGTTAGGCGAGAGGGAGACCCAGTACTTC. Protein: CATQLGERETQYF.

Note on this clone: A read error may account for a junction end that differs from germline. The rearrangement joins TRBV20-1 to TRBJ1-1; a weak D match, TRBD1 (6 bases). There are 11 residues in the CDR3. Germline V gene data show CDR1 as DFQATT and CDR2 as SNEGSKA (reference sequence). The CDR3 region has the DNA TGCAGTGCTAGAAGGGGGAGCTCGGGCGAATTT. It translates to CSARRGSSGEF.

As DNA, the CDR3 is TGTGCCAGCAGTTACCATGGGGGGCTGGACTATGGCTACACCTTC. Protein product: CASSYHGGLDYGYTF. V is TRBV28 and J is TRBJ1-2; D may be TRBD1 (6 bases). The CDR3 covers 15 residues. Germline CDR1 is MDHEN and CDR2 is SYDVKM. The V and J ends lost 4 bases and 3 bases respectively, with 15 bases between them.

V is TRBV19 and J is TRBJ2-7; 9 positions agree with TRBD2. The CDR3 runs to 14 residues. Germline V CDR1 and CDR2: LNHDA, SQIVND (reference sequence). J was trimmed by 2 bases and V by 9 bases; bases with no gene match: 8. The DNA of the CDR3 is TGTGCCAGCAGCGTGGCGGGAGGGCCCTACGAGCAGTACTTC. Its translation is CASSVAGGPYEQYF.

The chain's CDR3 is CASSLTGPGELFF. The CDR3, as DNA: TGTGCCAGCAGCCTGACAGGGCCCGGGGAGCTGTTTTTT. The V gene is TRBV28, the J gene TRBJ2-2, with TRBD1 matching over 7 bases. The germline V gene has CDR1 MDHEN and CDR2 SYDVKM. V dropped 6 bases and J dropped 6; count of bases not matched to a gene: 4. CDR3 length equals 13 residues.

The chain combines TRBV9 with TRBJ2-2; 9 bases are a match to TRBD1. In germline, CDR1 is SGDLS, CDR2 YYNGEE. V shed 5 bases and J 7 bases; nucleotides not matched to a gene: 9. CDR3 length: 15 amino acids. CDR3 coding DNA: TGTGCCAGCAGGTCGGAGACAGGGGGGATCGGGGAGCTGTTTTTT. This sequence encodes CASRSETGGIGELFF.

The chain recombines TRBV21-1 with TRBJ2-3; the table assigns TRBD1, which was not confirmed against the DNA. TRBV21-1 is shown as a pseudogene. The CDR3 runs 19 residues. The CDR3 protein is CASSQRTGGDSVSTDTQYF. DNA for the CDR3: TGTGCCAGCAGCCAACGGACAGGGGGAGATTCCGTAAGCACAGATACGCAGTATTTT.

As to this clone: Here the CDR3 omits its conserved ending phenylalanine or tryptophan, so a read error is the likely source. This rearrangement joins TRBV5-1 to TRBJ1-2; D is possibly TRBD1 (5 bases). This CDR3 spans 13 amino acids. Germline V gene sequence: CDR1 SGHRS, CDR2 YFSETQ. Trimming took off 0 bases at V and 8 bases at J, with 11 bases between the two ends. CDR3 amino acids: CASSLEGVGGYTS. The CDR3 DNA is TGCGCCAGCAGCTTGGAAGGGGTTGGCGGCTACACCTCC.

This chain uses TRBV18 with TRBJ2-2, with 9 bases that match TRBD2. The CDR3 is made up of 17 amino acids. V lost 0 bases, J lost 5 bases, and 7 bases stayed unmatched. The V gene's germline CDR1 is KGHSH and CDR2 LQKENI. The CDR3 DNA reads TGTGCCAGCTCACCACCCCACCTAGCGGGAAGAACCGGGGAGCTGTTTTTT. Its protein product is CASSPPHLAGRTGELFF.

The CDR3 loop reads CASSKTGGNTEAFF. The CDR3 DNA is TGTGCCAGCAGCAAGACAGGGGGCAACACTGAAGCTTTCTTT. The rearrangement joins TRBV5-4 to TRBJ1-1; TRBD1 matches 10 bases. The V gene's germline CDR1 is SGHNT and CDR2 YYREEE (reference sequence). The CDR3 consists of 14 residues. Losses at the gene ends were 4 bases for V and 2 bases for J; bases not matched to a gene: 2.

This chain links TRBV25-1 with TRBJ1-3; no reliable D call. CDR3 size: 15 residues. Germline loops: CDR1 MGHDK, CDR2 SYGVNS. Trimming shortened V by 1 base and J by 0 bases, and 7 bases separated the two germline ends. CDR3 in amino acids: CASSEFPSSGNTIYF. Written as DNA, the CDR3 is TGTGCCAGCAGTGAATTCCCCTCCTCTGGAAACACCATATATTTT.

This clone appeared a few times. The chain recombines TRBV4-2 with TRBJ1-1; a weak D match, TRBD1 (5 bases). The V gene lost 4 bases and the J gene lost 2 bases, with 11 bases spanning the gap. Germline loops: CDR1 LGHNA, CDR2 YNFKEQ. This CDR3 is built from 14 residues. The CDR3 spells CASSLPGLNTEAFF. DNA for the CDR3: TGTGCCAGCAGCCTTCCGGGACTCAACACTGAAGCTTTCTTT.

As concerns this clone: The same CDR3 also results from other DNA sequences found in this sample. The chain is built from TRBV29-1 and TRBJ2-2; D is uncertain. V lost 3 bases and J 3 bases, leaving 8 bases between the germline ends. Germline V gene lookup returns CDR1 SQVTM and CDR2 ANQGSEA. The length of the CDR3 is 13 residues. DNA of the CDR3: TGCAGCGTTGATTGGAGCCACACCGGGGAGCTGTTTTTT. It codes for CSVDWSHTGELFF.

Here the CDR3 reads CASSRTIEYGANVLTF. The CDR3 bases are TGTGCCAGCAGCCGTACGATAGAGTATGGGGCCAACGTCCTGACTTTC. J is TRBJ2-6 and V is TRBV27, with D hard to call. With 6 bases removed from V and 3 bases from J, the gap between germline ends came to 15 bases. CDR1 is MNHEY, CDR2 SMNVEV, per germline (reference sequence). This CDR3 is built from 16 residues.

This rearrangement joins TRBV6-5 to TRBJ1-1, with D perhaps TRBD1 (5 bases). This CDR3 comprises 14 residues. V lost 1 base and J lost 0, with 6 bases in between. Germline CDR1 MNHEY, CDR2 SVGAGI. CDR3 sequence (DNA): TGTGCCAGCAGTTACTGGGGGATGAACACTGAAGCTTTCTTT. Amino acids: CASSYWGMNTEAFF.

This clone has a single count. The rearrangement uses TRBV4-3 and TRBJ2-3; TRBD2 is a possible D gene (7 bases). Germline V gene lookup returns CDR1 LGHNA and CDR2 YSLEER. The CDR3 extends over 17 amino acids. The V and J ends lost 0 bases and 1 base respectively, with 14 bases between them. CDR3 DNA: TGCGCCAGCAGCCAAGATCCGCTCGGGGGGCGCACAGATACGCAGTATTTT. Protein sequence: CASSQDPLGGRTDTQYF.

The rearrangement uses TRBV28 and TRBJ1-2; possible D gene TRBD1, 6 bases. This CDR3 region has 15 residues. V lost 4 bases, J lost 2 bases, and 14 bases lay in between. The V gene's germline CDR1 is MDHEN and CDR2 SYDVKM. The CDR3: CASSYRDTSNYGYTF. The CDR3 DNA sequence: TGTGCCAGCAGTTACCGGGACACCTCCAACTATGGCTACACCTTC.

The chain recombines TRBV27 with TRBJ2-2, with D hard to call. This CDR3 spans 14 amino acids. Trimming cost V 7 bases and J 6 bases, with 15 bases left between them. Germline V gene lookup returns CDR1 MNHEY and CDR2 SMNVEV (reference sequence). This CDR3 is CASKGPPAAGELFF. The CDR3 DNA sequence: TGTGCCAGCAAAGGGCCTCCCGCGGCCGGGGAGCTGTTTTTT.